The present T cell receptor (beta chain) was sequenced within a study of beta chain features in type 1 diabetes. Whole-study findings and limits: The study found moderately but significantly shorter TCRB CDR3s in all four CD4+ subsets of Type 1 diabetes patients. Any HLA effect on TCRB rearrangement was left unresolved by small sub-analyses.

What was sequenced were expressed TCRB transcripts, since all of the isolated RNA had been reverse transcribed. The method was immunoSEQ multiplex PCR; TCRdb's version includes in-frame clones alone and lacks a portion of them. In the table there are about 320,000 clones, roughly 15% of which are singletons. CDR1 and CDR2 from the germline V gene are SGHDT and YYEEEE. The CDR3 extends over 16 amino acids. V was pared by 1 base and J by 5 bases, with 16 bases between. Staining for CD45RO/CCR7/CD25/CD127/CD95/CD27 allowed sorting of CD4+ naive, central memory, regulatory and stem cell-like memory cells. Purities in excess of 95% were seen in all sorted populations. As to this clone: What it recognizes is unknown.

Material: central memory CD4+ T cells from blood. This TCR came from a man aged 25 to 45 in good health. This sequence joins TRBV5-6 and TRBJ2-1; D uncertain. For the CDR3, the DNA is TGTGCCAGCAGCTTGAGTCTCTCCAGAGGCCACAATGAGCAGTTCTTC. It yields the protein CASSLSLSRGHNEQFF.